These 18 T cell receptor beta chains share one sample of origin, sequenced in a study of T-cell reconstitution after alpha-beta-depleted transplantation in children. Preparation of the TCRbeta library used unique molecular identifiers. TCRdb reanalysed the PCR reads using MiXCR and keeps one entry per CDR3 protein. This sample has 220,000 or so distinct CDR3 sequences, with less than 9% found just once. The sequencing here drew on PBMCs, mostly from graft donor cells, taken 180 days after TCRalphabeta/CD19-depleted stem cell transplant. Source of these receptors: a male patient younger than 18 who had a stem cell transplant for acute lymphoblastic leukemia, so the T cells may come from the graft donor.

This clonotype was seen repeatedly, ten times or more. V and J are TRBV15 and TRBJ1-6, with D unresolved. V was trimmed by 2 bases and J by 4 bases, leaving 9 bases between them. CDR1 and CDR2 from the germline V gene are LNHNV and YYDKDF (reference sequence). The length of the CDR3 is 15 residues. CDR3 coding DNA: TGTGCCACCAGCAGAAACGACAATTATAATTCACCCCTCCACTTT. It specifies CATSRNDNYNSPLHF.

Ten or more counts support this clonotype. The chain combines TRBV11-2 with TRBJ2-1; tentative D call: TRBD1 (5 bases). Germline V CDR1 and CDR2: SGHAT, FQNNGV. Trimming cost V 4 bases and J 2 bases, with 12 bases left between them. This CDR3 contains 15 residues. Written as DNA, the CDR3 is TGTGCCAGCAGCTCAGACTGGGGCACCTACAATGAGCAGTTCTTC. Translated: CASSSDWGTYNEQFF.

This clonotype was counted only a few times. The V call is TRBV7-8, the J call TRBJ2-3, with 7 nucleotides matching TRBD1. Germline V gene sequence: CDR1 SGHVS, CDR2 FQNEAQ. The V gene end was trimmed by 5 bases and the J gene end by 14 bases; junction bases not matched to a gene: 19. This CDR3 spans 15 amino acids. CDR3 sequence reads: CASSPSTGSNPLAYF. CDR3 DNA: TGTGCCAGCAGCCCTTCGACAGGGAGTAATCCTCTAGCGTATTTT.

The rearrangement joins TRBV11-2 to TRBJ1-2; D unclear. The CDR3 covers 17 residues. V was shortened by 5 bases and J by 3 bases, with 22 bases between the two germline ends. CDR1 is SGHAT, CDR2 FQNNGV, per germline. The CDR3 here is CASSDRWAGTLDYGYTF. CDR3 nucleotide sequence: TGTGCCAGCAGCGACCGGTGGGCAGGAACCCTGGACTATGGCTACACCTTC. The full variable domain, in which reference TRBV11-2 and TRBJ1-2 provide the parts outside the CDR3, is EAGVAQSPRYKIIEKRQSVAFWCNPISGHATLYWYQQILGQGPKLLIQFQNNGVVDDSQLPKDRFSAERLKGVDSTLKIQPAKLEDSAVYLCASSDRWAGTLDYGYTFGSGTRLTVV.

The table lists this clonotype with many counts. The chain uses TRBV7-2 and TRBJ2-7; D is unclear. Trimming removed 5 bases from V and 3 bases from J, with 11 bases in between. CDR3 length: 13 amino acids. Germline lookup yields CDR1 SGHTA and CDR2 FQGNSA. The CDR3 nucleotides are TGTGCCAGCAGCCCCGAGCTACGCTACGAGCAGTACTTC. This codes for CASSPELRYEQYF.

The chain combines TRBV12-3 or TRBV12-4 with TRBJ1-3; possibly TRBD1 for D (5 bases). This CDR3 is 13 amino acids long. V was shortened by 7 bases and J by 4 bases, with 11 bases between the two germline ends. The CDR3 bases are TGTGCCAGCAACTCAGGGTCAGGAAACACCATATATTTT. It codes for CASNSGSGNTIYF.

Ten or more counts support this clonotype. The chain uses TRBV9 and TRBJ1-2, with 8 nucleotides matching TRBD1. V dropped 4 bases and J dropped 5; count of bases not matched to a gene: 7. The CDR3 sequence is 14 residues long. CDR1 is SGDLS, CDR2 YYNGEE, per germline. The CDR3 is CASSPPDREYGYTF. For the CDR3, the DNA is TGTGCCAGCAGCCCTCCGGACAGGGAGTATGGCTACACCTTC.

This clonotype was seen repeatedly, ten times or more. The chain combines TRBV4-1 with TRBJ2-7; 9 bases agree with TRBD2. Germline loops: CDR1 MGHRA, CDR2 YSYEKL. V gave up 4 bases and J gave up 2 bases; unmatched junction bases: 6. The CDR3 length is 15 residues. The CDR3 DNA reads TGCGCCAGCAGCCTGGGCGGGAGGGCCCCCTACGAGCAGTACTTC. Amino acids: CASSLGGRAPYEQYF.

This clonotype was seen repeatedly, ten times or more. V and J are TRBV29-1 and TRBJ1-4, with 7 bases aligning to TRBD1. Germline values: CDR1 SQVTM, CDR2 ANQGSEA. The CDR3 loop spans 12 amino acids. After removal of 5 bases from V and 8 bases from J, the junction contained 5 bases not matched to a gene. CDR3 loop: CSVLTGWEKLFF. The CDR3 nucleotides read TGCAGCGTTCTGACAGGGTGGGAAAAACTGTTTTTT. The full variable domain, rest sourced from reference TRBV29-1 and TRBJ1-4, is SAVISQKPSRDICQRGTSLTIQCQVDSQVTMMFWYRQQPGQSLTLIATANQGSEATYESGFVIDKFPISRPNLTFSTLTVSNMSPEDSSIYLCSVLTGWEKLFFGSGTQLSVL.

This clonotype occurred many times. The chain employs TRBV7-6 and TRBJ1-1, with a tentative D call TRBD1 (5 bases). The CDR3 runs 13 residues. Germline V gene sequence: CDR1 SGHVS, CDR2 FNYEAQ. Trimming pared 4 bases from V and 7 bases from J, leaving 13 bases between. Here the CDR3 DNA reads TGTGCCAGCAGCTACGGCCCGGGGGTTGAAGCTTTCTTT. It codes for CASSYGPGVEAFF.

The chain joins TRBV19 to TRBJ1-4, with 7 bases lining up with TRBD1. V lost 5 bases, J lost 4 bases, and 7 bases stayed unmatched. The CDR3 is 15 amino acids. Germline assignment: CDR1 LNHDA and CDR2 SQIVND (reference sequence). The CDR3 DNA reads TGTGCCAGTAGTTGGACCGGGACAGTTAATGAAAAACTGTTTTTT. Its translation is CASSWTGTVNEKLFF.

This clonotype was detected ten times or more. The chain carries TRBV7-9 and TRBJ1-6; D is possibly TRBD1 (5 bases). With 5 bases removed from V and 0 bases from J, the gap between germline ends came to 11 bases. Germline CDR1 reads SEHNR; CDR2 reads FQNEAQ (reference sequence). The CDR3 runs 16 residues. The CDR3 region has the DNA TGTGCCAGCAGCGGGGACGGTAGCTCCTATAATTCACCCCTCCACTTT. Its protein is CASSGDGSSYNSPLHF.

This clonotype has at least ten counts. The V and J genes are TRBV12-3 or TRBV12-4 and TRBJ2-1; 10 bases are shared with TRBD1. Unmatched junction bases numbered 8, after V lost 4 bases and J lost 8 bases. This CDR3 comprises 15 residues. For the CDR3, the DNA is TGTGCCAGCAGTTCCGGGACAGGGGCCCGTCATGAGCAGTTCTTC. Its protein product is CASSSGTGARHEQFF.

This clonotype was recorded many times. The chain is built from TRBV6-5 and TRBJ1-1; D is uncertain. The germline CDR1 and CDR2 sequences are MNHEY and SVGAGI. V lost 6 bases, J lost 8 bases, and 10 bases lay in between. This CDR3 has 11 residues. The CDR3 loop reads CASRRGYEAFF. The CDR3 nucleotides read TGTGCCAGCAGAAGAGGGTACGAAGCTTTCTTT.

This clonotype was seen at least ten times. V usage is TRBV6-2 or TRBV6-3 and J usage is TRBJ2-1; TRBD2 matches 9 bases. V shed 5 bases and J 0 bases; nucleotides not matched to a gene: 5. The CDR3 consists of 16 residues. Germline-derived CDR1 and CDR2 are MNHEY and SVGEGT. The CDR3: CASSTSGYSSYNEQFF. CDR3 nucleotide sequence: TGTGCCAGCAGTACTAGCGGGTACAGCTCCTACAATGAGCAGTTCTTC.

This clonotype was seen many times. V and J are TRBV5-1 and TRBJ2-1; maybe TRBD2 (6 bases). Germline V gives CDR1 SGHRS, CDR2 YFSETQ. Trimming took off 4 bases at V and 6 bases at J, with 20 bases between the two ends. This CDR3 region has 16 residues. CDR3 nucleotide sequence: TGCGCCAGCAGCACGGGCCGGGAGAGTGAGGGCAATGAGCAGTTCTTC. Protein sequence: CASSTGRESEGNEQFF.

This clonotype was observed a few times. This sequence joins TRBV9 and TRBJ2-3; D ambiguous. V lost 6 bases and J 6 bases, leaving 17 bases between the germline ends. Per the germline V gene, CDR1 is SGDLS and CDR2 is YYNGEE. The CDR3 runs to 14 residues. CDR3 protein: CASTVSSLPDTQYF. CDR3 in DNA: TGTGCCAGCACCGTCTCAAGTCTTCCCGATACGCAGTATTTT.

This clonotype was seen ten or more times. The genes are TRBV5-5 and TRBJ1-1; D call uncertain. Germline CDR1 is SGHKS and CDR2 is YYEKEE (reference sequence). The CDR3 covers 17 residues. Trimming left V 0 bases short and J 0 bases short, with 15 bases between. Here the CDR3 DNA reads TGTGCCAGCAGCTTGGGCCCAACAAGGCGGTTGAACACTGAAGCTTTCTTT. Translated, it gives CASSLGPTRRLNTEAFF.